This TCR beta chain derives from a study of T cell repertoires in cytomegalovirus infection (dated by TCRdb to about 2019). Describing the broader study: Donor HLA type was relevant to the analysis, because carriage of CMV infection together with the matching HLA type was indicated by public TCR beta signatures.

This clonotype was detected only a few times. The clone's antigen remains unknown. The input lacks base qualities; no much larger clone sits a single base away. This sample was sequenced with an Illumina HiSeq 1500. TCRdb ran its own pipeline on the public reads, namely fastp trimming at Q25 and MiXCR clone calling, and kept in-frame beta chains. One record per CDR3 amino acid sequence lists the most common genes and DNA. This sample gives 90,000 to 120,000 distinct CDR3 sequences in total; about 22% of them show up just once. Of the sample, roughly 43% falls within the top ten clones. The junction shows trimming of 1 base on V and 2 bases on J, and the gene matches do not reach 5 bases of it. Reading the germline V gene gives CDR1 SGHVS and CDR2 FQNEAQ. The cysteine opens and the phenylalanine closes a CDR3 of 15 amino acids. The DNA shown is the 45-base CDR3, in frame from base 1. Here is what the overall study found, with its caveats: The ex vivo response was dominated by HLA-C-restricted CMV-specific TCR beta clonotypes, which also provided the single most frequent clonotype in two of eight donors. Carriers of CMV infection plus the relevant HLA type were discriminated by the cumulative frequency of public TCR beta family members in the study cohort and in an independent approximately 360-donor cohort.

Sequenced sample: CD8+ T cells from PBMCs. The rearrangement joined TRBV7-8 to TRBJ2-7; 7 bases in the middle match TRBD1. The receptor was isolated from a human donor in good health (CMV status not recorded). Some clones in this sample may be carry-over from other donors' samples. The CDR3 here reads CASSLDPGQTYEQYF. The DNA sequence is as follows: TGTGCCAGCAGCTTAGACCCGGGACAGACCTACGAGCAGTACTTC.